This T cell receptor beta chain was retrieved from a study of blood T cell repertoires in COVID-19. Background on the study: COVID-19 samples collected from the United States, Italy and Spain covered acute and convalescent phases.

Authors' processing steps: Amplification with reference gene primers provided the estimates of nucleated cell counts. Sequencing was performed with immunoSEQ multiplex PCR; in TCRdb, only in-frame clones are kept and a portion is missing. The D gene and trimming were derived from the DNA, and the V and J assignments and clone size from that table. Seen here are around 300,000 clones, approximately 88% observed once, and the top ten hold 0.85% to 0.95%. Trimming took off 2 bases at V and 3 bases at J, with 10 bases between the two ends. The CDR3 spans 15 residues. CDR1 is MNHEY, CDR2 SVGAGI, per germline.

The chain employs TRBV6-5 and TRBJ2-2, with D possibly TRBD1 on 6 matching bases. The origin of this receptor is a middle-aged woman who had recovered from COVID-19. Sequencing was performed on peripheral blood. The CDR3 region has the DNA TGTGCCAGCAGTTACCAGGGGTCGTACACCGGGGAGCTGTTTTTT. Translation gives CASSYQGSYTGELFF.